One and the same sample provided the 14 T cell receptor beta chains below, sequenced in a study of blood T cell repertoires in COVID-19. Sequencing was performed with immunoSEQ multiplex PCR; in TCRdb, only in-frame clones are kept and a portion is missing. The table lists some 320,000 clones, roughly 86% of them singletons, with over 4% in the top ten. The sample comprised PBMCs or T cells enriched from blood (not recorded which). The receptors stem from a woman aged 30 to 39 who had recovered from COVID-19.

In its sample, this clone was seen once. V is TRBV5-1 and J is TRBJ1-6; TRBD1 matches 9 bases. Germline loops: CDR1 SGHRS, CDR2 YFSETQ. CDR3 length: 15 residues. J was trimmed by 8 bases and V by 4 bases; bases with no gene match: 7. The CDR3 loop reads CASSIQQGADSPLHF. For the CDR3, the DNA is TGCGCCAGCAGCATACAACAGGGGGCGGATTCACCCCTCCACTTT.

The chain combines TRBV2 with TRBJ1-5; tentatively, D is TRBD1 (5 bases). The V end lost 6 bases, the J end lost 0 bases, and 9 bases lay between the germline ends. The CDR3 extends over 14 amino acids. The germline V gene encodes CDR1 SNHLY and CDR2 FYNNEI. The CDR3 nucleotides are TGTGCCAGCAGCCCAGGGTTTAGCAATCAGCCCCAGCATTTT. Encoded protein: CASSPGFSNQPQHF.

The chain carries TRBV18 and TRBJ2-7; unclear D gene. V dropped 5 bases and J dropped 6 bases, with 11 bases sitting between them. CDR1 is KGHSH, CDR2 LQKENI, per germline. The CDR3 is 12 amino acids. CDR3 DNA sequence: TGTGCCAGCTCAAGAGACCCGGGCGAGCAGTACTTC. This encodes CASSRDPGEQYF.

This clone was counted a single time. This chain links TRBV2 with TRBJ2-7, with a tentative D call TRBD1 (5 bases). Germline-derived CDR1 and CDR2 are SNHLY and FYNNEI. V was trimmed by 7 bases and J by 3 bases, leaving 16 bases between them. The CDR3 loop spans 14 amino acids. DNA for the CDR3: TGTGCCAGCACCTGGCAGGGAAGGGTCTACGAGCAGTACTTC. Its translation is CASTWQGRVYEQYF.

The J gene is TRBJ2-4, the V gene TRBV3-1 (or the pseudogene TRBV3-2); D gene uncertain. Trimming took off 0 bases at V and 8 bases at J, with 5 bases between the two ends. Germline CDR1 and CDR2: LGHDT and YNNKEL (reference sequence). This CDR3 has 12 residues. CDR3 residues: CASSQDRDIQYF. CDR3 in DNA: TGTGCCAGCAGCCAAGATAGAGACATTCAGTACTTC.

The chain joins TRBV4-1 to TRBJ1-5, with D possibly matching TRBD1 (6 bases). This CDR3 contains 14 residues. V dropped 4 bases and J dropped 3 bases, with 10 bases sitting between them. From germline, CDR1 is MGHRA and CDR2 YSYEKL. The CDR3, as DNA: TGCGCCAGCAGCCCTAGGACAGACAATCAGCCCCAGCATTTT. Translated: CASSPRTDNQPQHF.

V and J are TRBV9 and TRBJ1-6; perhaps TRBD1 as D (5 bases). The length of the CDR3 is 16 residues. V was shortened by 4 bases and J by 9 bases, with 20 bases between the two germline ends. Germline values: CDR1 SGDLS, CDR2 YYNGEE. CDR3 coding DNA: TGTGCCAGCAGCCCCCACCCAGGGATTCTCCCTTCACCCCTCCACTTT. Translating it yields CASSPHPGILPSPLHF.

The chain carries TRBV6-5 and TRBJ1-2; 9 bases agree with TRBD1. The CDR3 totals 14 residues. Per germline, CDR1 MNHEY and CDR2 SVGAGI. Trimming removed 0 bases from V and 5 bases from J; junction bases left unmatched: 1. The CDR3 nucleotides read TGTGCCAGCAGTTACTCGGGACAGGGATATGGCTACACCTTC. Protein sequence: CASSYSGQGYGYTF.

The chain recombines TRBV5-8 with TRBJ2-2, with D perhaps TRBD1 (6 bases). CDR1 SGHTS and CDR2 YDEGEE come from the germline V gene. CDR3 length: 15 amino acids. V lost 0 bases and J 4 bases, leaving 10 bases between the germline ends. The CDR3 nucleotides read TGTGCCAGCAGCTTGGAGGGGGTTGTCACCGGGGAGCTGTTTTTT. Translated, it gives CASSLEGVVTGELFF.

The genes are TRBV30 and TRBJ1-6; possibly TRBD1 for D (6 bases). Germline CDR1 and CDR2: GTSNPN and SVGIG (reference sequence). Trimming shortened V by 0 bases and J by 3 bases, and 9 bases separated the two germline ends. CDR3 size: 15 residues. The CDR3 DNA is TGTGCCTGGAGTGTAGTAGGGGGCTATAATTCACCCCTCCACTTT. Translating it yields CAWSVVGGYNSPLHF.

The chain uses TRBV7-8 and TRBJ2-5, with 9 bases fitting TRBD2. J gave up 2 bases and V 4 bases, and 8 bases lay outside the gene matches. The CDR3 runs to 16 residues. Germline CDR1 is SGHVS and CDR2 is FQNEAQ. CDR3 amino acids: CASSSQRGAWQETQYF. CDR3 nucleotides: TGTGCCAGCAGCTCTCAGCGGGGGGCCTGGCAAGAGACCCAGTACTTC.

This clone was seen more than once but under ten times. The J gene is TRBJ1-2, the V gene TRBV20-1, with D possibly TRBD1 on 6 matching bases. The CDR3 spans 11 residues. The V and J ends lost 6 bases and 4 bases respectively, with 9 bases between them. Germline CDR1 and CDR2: DFQATT and SNEGSKA (reference sequence). The CDR3 sequence: CSAADSYGYTF. In DNA, the CDR3 is TGCAGTGCCGCGGACAGCTATGGCTACACCTTC.

This clone appeared a single time. The chain carries TRBV15 and TRBJ2-7; TRBD1 might be the D (5 bases). CDR3 length: 13 residues. The germline V gene has CDR1 LNHNV and CDR2 YYDKDF (reference sequence). Trimming pared 8 bases from V and 3 bases from J, leaving 14 bases between. CDR3 sequence reads: CATRAVGVYEQYF. The CDR3 DNA reads TGTGCCACCCGCGCGGTAGGGGTCTACGAGCAGTACTTC.

This chain links TRBV18 with TRBJ1-6; 8 bases match TRBD1. Germline lookup yields CDR1 KGHSH and CDR2 LQKENI. The CDR3 loop spans 17 amino acids. After removal of 3 bases from V and 9 bases from J, the junction contained 13 bases not matched to a gene. CDR3 sequence reads: CASSPESFTGGFSPLHF. The CDR3 region has the DNA TGTGCCAGCTCACCCGAATCCTTTACAGGGGGTTTTTCACCCCTCCACTTT.